This TCR beta chain was observed in a study of cytomegalovirus exposure and HLA in healthy donors. General study findings and limits: The authors later linked a missense DCLRE1C variant to TCR beta V- and J-gene trimming.

Vbeta (60) and Jbeta (13) primers were used in the PCR. The assay was immunoSEQ multiplex PCR, and TCRdb's table has in-frame clones only and misses some. The sample contains more than 110,000 clones, about 80% of which appear only once. V dropped 4 bases and J dropped 8 bases, with 15 bases sitting between them. Germline loops: CDR1 SGHRS, CDR2 YFSETQ. CDR3 length: 13 amino acids. As regards this clone: The antigen is unknown.

The rearrangement uses TRBV5-1 and TRBJ1-2; D is possibly TRBD1 (6 bases). The sequence was obtained from a male donor in good health and CMV-seronegative. The sequencing sample was made of PBMCs. In DNA, the CDR3 is TGCGCCAGCAGCCTTAGTACAGGGTGGGGCTACACCTTC. Its protein is CASSLSTGWGYTF.